This T cell receptor beta chain was captured in a study of cytomegalovirus exposure and HLA in healthy donors. Study-wide points: As a later analysis revealed, the rate of TCR association differed by HLA locus, with DRB1 most and HLA-C fewest. Sequencing depth across donors, presence/absence analyses assumed, was roughly uniform. The later analysis indicated that the majority of CMV-associated TCR beta chains appeared HLA-restricted.

The study ran its PCR with 60 Vbeta and 13 Jbeta primers. Sequencing was performed with immunoSEQ multiplex PCR; in TCRdb, only in-frame clones are kept and a portion is missing. Of 100,000 to 150,000 clones listed, about 80% were seen once; the top ten hold 2.7%. On this clone itself: Its matching antigen is unknown.

The CDR3 spans 14 residues. With 6 bases clipped from V and 7 bases from J, the junction kept 6 bases outside the gene matches. Germline assignment: CDR1 MNHNY and CDR2 SVGAGI (reference sequence). The material sequenced was PBMCs. This TCR derives from a woman in her thirties or forties in good health and CMV-seropositive. This chain joins TRBV6-6 and TRBJ1-2; TRBD1 matches 12 bases. The CDR3 protein is CASSHRDRGPGYTF. DNA for the CDR3: TGTGCCAGCAGCCACCGGGACAGGGGGCCTGGCTACACCTTC.